A selection of T cell receptor beta chains follows, all from one sample in a study of T cells in Graves' hyperthyroidism and ophthalmopathy. Via MiXCR, TCRdb re-called the multiplex PCR reads, giving one row per CDR3 protein. The sample shows around 700,000 distinct CDR3 sequences, 18% of them seen only once. The sequencing input was blood. These receptors originate from a woman between 50 and 59 years old with Graves' hyperthyroidism that later progressed to Graves' ophthalmopathy. CDR3s include the opening cysteine and the closing phenylalanine or tryptophan. Each record gives: D gene, J gene, V gene, clone size, CDR3 protein, CDR3 DNA. D genes are given only for firm matches. The size entry is marked missing in some rows and otherwise reads once, few, many or a size class.

d_gene: -
j_gene: TRBJ2-6
v_gene: TRBV28
abundance: -
CDR3aa: CASRSGVGPGANVLTF
CDR3nt: TGTGCCAGCAGGTCGGGAGTAGGTCCCGGGGCCAACGTCCTGACTTTC

d_gene: -
j_gene: TRBJ2-3
v_gene: TRBV10-1
abundance: -
CDR3aa: CASSNWDGGSTDTQYF
CDR3nt: TGCGCCAGCAGTAATTGGGACGGAGGTAGCACAGATACGCAGTATTTT

d_gene: -
j_gene: TRBJ1-4
v_gene: TRBV9
abundance: -
CDR3aa: CASSVGQSLREKLFF
CDR3nt: TGTGCCAGCAGCGTAGGCCAGTCGCTTCGGGAAAAACTGTTTTTT

d_gene: TRBD1
j_gene: TRBJ2-1
v_gene: TRBV2
abundance: -
CDR3aa: CASRRTGTDNEQFF
CDR3nt: TGTGCCAGCAGAAGAACCGGGACAGACAATGAGCAGTTCTTC

d_gene: TRBD1
j_gene: TRBJ1-6
v_gene: TRBV11-2
abundance: many
CDR3aa: CASSLDGLGQGASPLHF
CDR3nt: TGTGCCAGCAGCTTAGACGGCCTAGGACAGGGTGCCTCACCCCTCCACTTT

d_gene: TRBD2
j_gene: TRBJ2-7
v_gene: TRBV19
abundance: -
CDR3aa: CASSMAGVGEQYF
CDR3nt: TGTGCCAGTAGTATGGCGGGGGTGGGCGAGCAGTACTTC

d_gene: TRBD1
j_gene: TRBJ2-1
v_gene: TRBV10-1
abundance: few
CDR3aa: CASSPDRDPINEQFF
CDR3nt: TGCGCCAGCAGCCCGGACAGGGATCCGATCAATGAGCAGTTCTTC

d_gene: -
j_gene: TRBJ1-2
v_gene: TRBV11-2
abundance: -
CDR3aa: CASSLNQRGPSPYGYTF
CDR3nt: TGTGCCAGCAGCTTAAACCAACGGGGCCCGAGCCCGTATGGCTACACCTTC

d_gene: TRBD1
j_gene: TRBJ1-5
v_gene: TRBV6-9
abundance: -
CDR3aa: CASSHSPGQSNQPQHF
CDR3nt: TGTGCCAGCAGTCATTCCCCGGGACAGAGCAATCAGCCCCAGCATTTT

d_gene: -
j_gene: TRBJ2-3
v_gene: TRBV3-1
abundance: -
CDR3aa: CASSQDMDTDTQYF
CDR3nt: TGTGCCAGCAGCCAAGATATGGACACCGATACGCAGTATTTT

d_gene: -
j_gene: TRBJ2-7
v_gene: TRBV12-3/TRBV12-4
abundance: -
CDR3aa: CASSSPEEMSYEQYF
CDR3nt: TGTGCCAGCAGTTCCCCTGAAGAAATGTCTTACGAGCAGTACTTC

d_gene: TRBD2
j_gene: TRBJ2-7
v_gene: TRBV19
abundance: once
CDR3aa: CASRSPSSGGYYEQYF
CDR3nt: TGTGCCAGTAGGTCTCCTTCTAGCGGGGGCTACTACGAGCAGTACTTC

d_gene: -
j_gene: TRBJ1-5
v_gene: TRBV20-1
abundance: many
CDR3aa: CSALQGGGNQPQHF
CDR3nt: TGCAGTGCCTTACAGGGAGGCGGCAATCAGCCCCAGCATTTT

d_gene: -
j_gene: TRBJ1-1
v_gene: TRBV11-2
abundance: many
CDR3aa: CASSPGGQGKTEAFF
CDR3nt: TGTGCCAGCAGCCCCGGAGGGCAGGGGAAGACTGAAGCTTTCTTT

d_gene: TRBD1
j_gene: TRBJ1-4
v_gene: TRBV2
abundance: -
CDR3aa: CASLDRGPGVEGEKLFF
CDR3nt: TGTGCCAGCCTGGACAGGGGGCCGGGGGTCGAGGGTGAAAAACTGTTTTTT

d_gene: TRBD1
j_gene: TRBJ2-5
v_gene: TRBV7-9
abundance: many
CDR3aa: CASSRQGGETQYF
CDR3nt: TGTGCCAGCAGCAGACAGGGCGGGGAGACCCAGTACTTC

d_gene: -
j_gene: TRBJ1-4
v_gene: TRBV6-2/TRBV6-3
abundance: -
CDR3aa: CASRDLTGIDKFF
CDR3nt: TGTGCCAGCAGGGACTTAACAGGGATCGATAAGTTTTTT

d_gene: -
j_gene: TRBJ2-7
v_gene: TRBV6-1
abundance: many
CDR3aa: CASSDTAYEQYF
CDR3nt: TGTGCCAGCAGTGACACAGCCTACGAGCAGTACTTC

d_gene: -
j_gene: TRBJ1-2
v_gene: TRBV12-3/TRBV12-4
abundance: few
CDR3aa: CASSLALGFYGYTF
CDR3nt: TGTGCCAGCAGTTTAGCTTTGGGTTTCTATGGCTACACCTTC

d_gene: -
j_gene: TRBJ1-5
v_gene: TRBV12-3/TRBV12-4
abundance: many
CDR3aa: CASNRGNQPQHF
CDR3nt: TGTGCCAGTAATAGGGGAAATCAGCCCCAGCATTTT

d_gene: -
j_gene: TRBJ2-1
v_gene: TRBV9
abundance: many
CDR3aa: CASRPVASYNEQFF
CDR3nt: TGTGCCAGCCGCCCCGTAGCTTCCTACAATGAGCAGTTCTTC

d_gene: TRBD2
j_gene: TRBJ2-5
v_gene: TRBV14
abundance: -
CDR3aa: CASSQEWRGGGETQYF
CDR3nt: TGTGCCAGCAGCCAAGAGTGGCGGGGGGGCGGAGAGACCCAGTACTTC

d_gene: TRBD1
j_gene: TRBJ1-1
v_gene: TRBV29-1
abundance: -
CDR3aa: CSVEDGTGGSNTEAFF
CDR3nt: TGCAGCGTTGAAGACGGGACAGGGGGCTCCAACACTGAAGCTTTCTTT

d_gene: -
j_gene: TRBJ2-3
v_gene: TRBV12-5
abundance: few
CDR3aa: CASGFSLTSTDTQYF
CDR3nt: TGTGCTAGTGGTTTCTCCCTCACCTCCACAGATACGCAGTATTTT

d_gene: -
j_gene: TRBJ1-1
v_gene: TRBV5-1
abundance: few
CDR3aa: CASSLFVGNTEAFF
CDR3nt: TGCGCCAGCAGCTTGTTCGTAGGAAACACTGAAGCTTTCTTT

d_gene: -
j_gene: TRBJ1-5
v_gene: TRBV5-1
abundance: many
CDR3aa: CASSPGALGNQPQHF
CDR3nt: TGCGCCAGCAGCCCGGGGGCCCTGGGCAATCAGCCCCAGCATTTT

d_gene: TRBD1
j_gene: TRBJ2-5
v_gene: TRBV13
abundance: -
CDR3aa: CASSPPDRGLRETQYF
CDR3nt: TGTGCCAGCAGCCCGCCGGACAGGGGGCTTCGGGAGACCCAGTACTTC

d_gene: -
j_gene: TRBJ1-2
v_gene: TRBV10-3
abundance: few
CDR3aa: CAISVDSGYGYTF
CDR3nt: TGTGCCATCAGCGTCGACAGTGGCTATGGCTACACCTTC

d_gene: -
j_gene: TRBJ1-1
v_gene: TRBV30
abundance: many
CDR3aa: CAAGGAEAFF
CDR3nt: TGTGCGGCGGGGGGGGCTGAAGCTTTCTTT